This TCR beta chain was identified during a study of response to subunit inactivated influenza vaccine. MiXCR was run by TCRdb on the RT-PCR reads, yielding one entry per CDR3 protein. The sample holds 500,000 to 750,000 distinct CDR3 sequences, 13% to 15% seen once. The length of the CDR3 is 14 residues. The V and J ends lost 3 bases and 9 bases, in that order; junction bases with no gene match: 3. Many counts were recorded for this clonotype. This clonotype was obtained from a man aged 45 to 65 who received an inactivated influenza vaccine. This rearrangement joins TRBV12-3 or TRBV12-4 to TRBJ1-6; 9 nucleotides align to TRBD1. The sequencing used PBMCs from blood, collected 11 to 12 days after vaccination. CDR3 in DNA: TGTGCCAGCAGTTTCGGGACAGGGCGTTCACCCCTCCACTTT. This gives the protein CASSFGTGRSPLHF.